This T cell receptor (beta chain) was identified in a study of blood T cell repertoires in COVID-19 (dated by TCRdb to 2020 to 2021). In terms of the full investigation: The collaborator samples originated in the United States, Italy and Spain and spanned the acute and convalescent phases of COVID-19. The material from the prospective study consisted of cDNA or gDNA derived from T cells, B-cell-depleted T cells, or PBMCs. The dataset comprised deeply sampled blood TCRbeta repertoires from subjects exposed to, actively infected with, or recovered from COVID-19. The repertoires were released in a freely available public database meant as a resource for research on the immune response to SARS-CoV-2. The samples were drawn from the first 160 participants of the ongoing ImmuneRACE study and from 1,254 subjects provided by 6 global collaborators. A de-identified subject ID, COVID-19 status, age in years and sex were almost always included in the sample metadata. Where available, HLA class I and class II types were taken from metadata supplied by the sample provider and were not determined by assay-based typing. Overall study outcomes, separate from this receptor: Clinical and demographic metadata were provided uncurated, with the amount varying by source and participant.

The CDR3 starts with the cysteine, ends with the phenylalanine, and has 15 residues. Kept here is only the CDR3 DNA, which spans 45 bases and is read in frame from base 1. The germline V and J ends show losses of 2 bases and 5 bases respectively, and no gene match explains 10 bases of the junction. CDR1 and CDR2 (SQVTM, ANQGSEA) derive from the germline V gene. This clone showed up just once. The clone's antigen remains unknown. No much larger clone is present one base from it, and per-base qualities are unavailable. TCRbeta CDR3 regions were amplified from genomic DNA using the immunoSEQ Assay, a bias-controlled multiplex PCR. On the study's bioinformatics: Nucleated cell counts per sample were estimated from amplification of reference gene primers within the assay. Sequence reads were collapsed and filtered to measure the absolute abundance of every unique TCRbeta CDR3 rearrangement. For each sample, productive Simpson clonality was calculated as the square root of Simpson's diversity index over productive rearrangements. TCRdb carries this immuneACCESS record with in-frame sequences only. Its versions omit some clonotypes, under half of them owing to an unresolved V gene in the studies checked, with the rest unexplained. V and J calls and clone size are as listed in that table; D and trimming were resolved from the DNA. The sample table holds around 200,000 clones, of which almost 90% were seen once. The ten largest clonotypes hold 0.55% to 0.8% of the sample.

Whole blood was collected in K2EDTA tubes by collaborating institutions according to the institutions' own protocols. For TCRbeta analysis, collaborators shipped samples as frozen whole blood, isolated PBMCs, or DNA extracted from either of those sample types. The V gene is TRBV29-1 and the J gene is TRBJ2-5; 8 bases in between match TRBD2. The sequence derives from a man aged 50 to 60 with acute or convalescent COVID-19. Sequenced material: peripheral blood. The CDR3 region reads CSVEPGRAVLETQYF. At the DNA level, the sequence is TGCAGCGTTGAACCCGGGAGGGCCGTTTTGGAGACCCAGTACTTC.